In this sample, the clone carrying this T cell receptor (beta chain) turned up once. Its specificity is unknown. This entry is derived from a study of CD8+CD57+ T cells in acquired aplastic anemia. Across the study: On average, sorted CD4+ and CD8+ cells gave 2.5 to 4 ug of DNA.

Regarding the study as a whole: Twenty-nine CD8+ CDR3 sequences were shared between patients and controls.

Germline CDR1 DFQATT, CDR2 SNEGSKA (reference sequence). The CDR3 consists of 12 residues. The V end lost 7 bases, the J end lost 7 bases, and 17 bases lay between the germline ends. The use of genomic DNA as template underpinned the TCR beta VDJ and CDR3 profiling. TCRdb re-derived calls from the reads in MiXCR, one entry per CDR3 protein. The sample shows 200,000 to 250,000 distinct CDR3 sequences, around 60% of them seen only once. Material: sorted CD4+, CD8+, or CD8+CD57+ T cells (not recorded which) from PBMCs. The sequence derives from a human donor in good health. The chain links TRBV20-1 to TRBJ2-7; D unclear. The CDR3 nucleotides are TGCAGTGAGCGCCCTCCCCTTAGGGAGCAGTACTTC. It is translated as CSERPPLREQYF.